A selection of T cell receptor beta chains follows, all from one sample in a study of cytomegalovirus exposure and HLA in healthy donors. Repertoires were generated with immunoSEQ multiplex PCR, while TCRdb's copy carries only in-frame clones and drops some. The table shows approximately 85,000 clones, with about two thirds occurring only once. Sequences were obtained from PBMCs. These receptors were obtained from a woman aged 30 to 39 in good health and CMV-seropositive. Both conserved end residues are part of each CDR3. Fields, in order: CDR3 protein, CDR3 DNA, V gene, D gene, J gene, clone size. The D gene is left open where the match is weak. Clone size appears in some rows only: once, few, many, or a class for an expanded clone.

CASSFDRARSPLHF TGTGCCAGCAGTTTTGACAGGGCTCGATCACCCCTCCACTTT TRBV28 TRBD1 TRBJ1-6 few
CSSSLGGTGNEQYF TGTTCCAGCAGCTTGGGGGGGACAGGGAACGAGCAGTACTTC TRBV7-9 TRBD1 TRBJ2-7 -
CASSVVQAIGGYTF TGTGCCAGCAGTGTGGTTCAGGCAATAGGAGGCTACACCTTC TRBV2 - TRBJ1-2 once
CASSVIGTGGGEQYF TGTGCCAGCAGTGTTATAGGGACAGGGGGTGGCGAGCAGTACTTC TRBV6-1 TRBD1 TRBJ2-7 -
CASSSGAQPQHF TGTGCCAGCAGCTCGGGAGCCCAGCCCCAGCATTTT TRBV9 - TRBJ1-5 few
CASSLDLRDTIYF TGTGCCAGCAGCTTAGATTTACGGGACACCATATATTTT TRBV11-2 - TRBJ1-3 -
CSVTREGEAFF TGCAGCGTTACGAGGGAGGGCGAAGCTTTCTTT TRBV29-1 - TRBJ1-1 -
CASSPAVGLNYGYTF TGTGCCAGCAGCCCGGCAGTGGGGCTGAACTATGGCTACACCTTC TRBV7-2 - TRBJ1-2 -
CASSEGFGGYGYTF TGTGCCAGCAGTGAAGGGTTTGGGGGGTATGGCTACACCTTC TRBV6-1 - TRBJ1-2 few
CASSLAGTYEQYF TGTGCCAGCAGTTTGGCAGGAACCTACGAGCAGTACTTC TRBV27 - TRBJ2-7 few
CAANPSGGYETQYF TGTGCCGCCAACCCTAGCGGGGGTTACGAGACCCAGTACTTC TRBV7-8 TRBD2 TRBJ2-5 -
CASSLGGQRTGELFF TGTGCCAGCAGCTTAGGGGGACAGCGCACCGGGGAGCTGTTTTTT TRBV7-9 TRBD1 TRBJ2-2 -
CASSVMGHAGADTQYF TGTGCCAGCAGCGTAATGGGCCACGCGGGCGCAGATACGCAGTATTTT TRBV9 - TRBJ2-3 -
CASTDLEWTQYF TGTGCCAGCACCGATCTTGAGTGGACCCAGTACTTC TRBV5-8 - TRBJ2-5 -
CASSDRPGGNQPQHF TGTGCCAGCAGTGATAGGCCAGGGGGCAATCAGCCCCAGCATTTT TRBV6-1 - TRBJ1-5 -
CASSTGTGGPDTQYF TGTGCCAGCAGCACCGGGACAGGGGGCCCGGATACGCAGTATTTT TRBV5-4 TRBD1 TRBJ2-3 -
CASSISISPLHF TGTGCCAGTAGTATTTCCATCTCACCCCTCCACTTT TRBV19 - TRBJ1-6 few
CASSLKGGIAGDNEQFF TGTGCCAGCAGCTTAAAAGGGGGGATAGCGGGGGACAATGAGCAGTTCTTC TRBV7-8 TRBD2 TRBJ2-1 -
CAWSPEFPGELFF TGTGCCTGGAGCCCAGAATTTCCCGGGGAGCTGTTTTTT TRBV30 - TRBJ2-2 -
CATSAPGAGNEKLFF TGTGCCACCAGCGCACCAGGGGCAGGGAATGAAAAACTGTTTTTT TRBV15 - TRBJ1-4 -
CASSFWGTYMNTEAFF TGTGCCAGCAGCTTTTGGGGCACATACATGAACACTGAAGCTTTCTTT TRBV11-2 - TRBJ1-1 -
CSVDGQGALEQYF TGCAGCGTTGATGGACAGGGGGCTCTCGAGCAGTACTTC TRBV29-1 TRBD1 TRBJ2-7 -
CAISESSWGDRVSGNTIYF TGTGCCATCAGTGAGTCGAGCTGGGGGGACAGGGTCTCTGGAAACACCATATATTTT TRBV10-3 TRBD1 TRBJ1-3 -
CASSLDGYGNQPQHF TGCGCCAGCAGCTTGGACGGGTATGGCAATCAGCCCCAGCATTTT TRBV5-1 - TRBJ1-5 -
CASSTYTSEAAGANVLTF TGTGCCAGCAGCACATATACTAGTGAAGCCGCTGGGGCCAACGTCCTGACTTTC TRBV9 - TRBJ2-6 once